Shown below are 27 T cell receptor beta chains from a single sample sequenced in a study of CD8+ T cells in alopecia areata. RNA extraction and reverse transcription yielded cDNA as sequencing template. TCRdb keeps only in-frame clones here, not all; method: immunoSEQ multiplex PCR. The sample has 30,000 to 40,000 clones; less than 55% are singletons. In a group of several patients, CD4+ cells were sorted into CD25+CD127- cells. The source material was CD4+ Tregs sorted from blood. The receptors originated from a human donor with alopecia areata.

The chain joins TRBV5-1 to TRBJ2-7; TRBD1 matches 8 bases. The CDR3 is made up of 13 amino acids. The V gene's germline CDR1 is SGHRS and CDR2 YFSETQ. The V and J ends lost 4 bases and 6 bases, in that order; junction bases with no gene match: 6. The CDR3 region has the DNA TGCGCCAGCAGCACAAGGACAGGGCTCGAGCAGTACTTC. It yields the protein CASSTRTGLEQYF.

The chain combines TRBV7-2 with TRBJ2-5; D unclear. CDR3 length: 13 residues. Germline loops: CDR1 SGHTA, CDR2 FQGNSA. The germline V and J ends were trimmed by 3 bases and 4 bases, with 9 bases remaining between them. The DNA for the CDR3 is TGTGCCAGCAGCTTTAGGTGGGGAGAGACCCAGTACTTC. This codes for CASSFRWGETQYF.

The CDR3 DNA reads TGTGCCAGCAGCTTAGCGCCAGCGGGCAATGAGCAGTTCTTC. Translation gives CASSLAPAGNEQFF. The V and J genes are TRBV7-9 and TRBJ2-1, with D possibly being TRBD2 (6 bases). CDR1 is SEHNR and CDR2 is FQNEAQ in the germline V gene (reference sequence). V was cut by 0 bases and J by 6 bases, with 9 bases left in between. The CDR3 consists of 14 residues.

J is TRBJ1-2 and V is TRBV7-9; D is unclear. V gave up 5 bases and J gave up 11 bases, with 15 bases separating them. The CDR3 consists of 12 residues. Germline CDR1 and CDR2: SEHNR and FQNEAQ (reference sequence). The CDR3 here is CASSQGSAGYTF. The CDR3, as DNA: TGTGCCAGCAGCCAAGGGTCAGCCGGGTACACCTTC.

The gene calls are TRBV6-5 and TRBJ2-7; D is tentatively TRBD1 or TRBD2 (5 bases each). The CDR3 has 14 residues. Per the germline V gene, CDR1 is MNHEY and CDR2 is SVGAGI. V was pared by 7 bases and J by 3 bases, with 16 bases between. The CDR3 DNA reads TGTGCCAGCACCCCCCGGGGCCCTTACTACGAGCAGTACTTC. Translation gives CASTPRGPYYEQYF.

The chain carries TRBV19 and TRBJ2-6, with TRBD1 matching over 8 bases. With 10 bases clipped from V and 2 bases from J, the junction kept 4 bases outside the gene matches. The CDR3 is 14 amino acids. Germline V gene lookup returns CDR1 LNHDA and CDR2 SQIVND (reference sequence). The CDR3 DNA is TGTGCCACCCGGACAGGGCCTGGGGCCAACGTCCTGACTTTC. Its translation is CATRTGPGANVLTF.

By frequency in the sample, this clone is medium-sized. This chain uses TRBV5-1 with TRBJ1-2; 10 bases agree with TRBD1. The ends lost 0 bases at V and 7 bases at J; junction bases unmatched: 3. Germline CDR1 and CDR2: SGHRS and YFSETQ. The CDR3 loop spans 14 amino acids. For the CDR3, the DNA is TGCGCCAGCAGCTTGGGGACAGGGGGTTTTGGCTACACCTTC. Translated: CASSLGTGGFGYTF.

This clone has a handful of counts. CDR3 loop: CSVTSLGDTIYF. The CDR3 nucleotides are TGCAGCGTTACATCCCTGGGGGACACCATATATTTT. The rearrangement joins TRBV29-1 to TRBJ1-3, with a tentative D call TRBD1 (5 bases). This CDR3 spans 12 amino acids. V lost 5 bases and J lost 8, with 13 bases in between. Per germline, CDR1 SQVTM and CDR2 ANQGSEA.

The chain carries TRBV6-5 and TRBJ1-4; 10 positions match TRBD1. After removal of 6 bases from V and 6 bases from J, the junction contained 7 bases not matched to a gene. CDR1 MNHEY and CDR2 SVGAGI come from the germline V gene. This CDR3 has 15 residues. For the CDR3, the DNA is TGTGCCAGCAGGAACTCCGGGACAGGGGATGAAAAACTGTTTTTT. It encodes CASRNSGTGDEKLFF.

This chain uses TRBV6-5 with TRBJ2-6; D is possibly TRBD2 (6 bases). The V gene lost 0 bases and the J gene lost 0 bases, with 6 bases spanning the gap. Germline-derived CDR1 and CDR2 are MNHEY and SVGAGI. This CDR3 comprises 16 residues. The CDR3 bases are TGTGCCAGCAGTTACTCGGGAGGCTCTGGGGCCAACGTCCTGACTTTC. Translating gives CASSYSGGSGANVLTF.

This clone was found a few times. V and J are TRBV2 and TRBJ2-1; 9 positions match TRBD2. After removal of 3 bases from V and 7 bases from J, the junction contained 7 bases not matched to a gene. CDR1 is SNHLY, CDR2 FYNNEI, per germline. There are 15 residues in the CDR3. CDR3 sequence (DNA): TGTGCCAGCAGTGATATAGCGGGAGTTAATAATGAGCAGTTCTTC. Residues: CASSDIAGVNNEQFF.

By proportion, this clone is medium-sized (0.01 to 0.1%). The chain links TRBV7-2 to TRBJ2-5, with 9 bases aligning to TRBD2. The CDR3 length is 16 residues. The germline CDR1 and CDR2 sequences are SGHTA and FQGNSA. V gave up 4 bases and J gave up 7 bases; unmatched junction bases: 13. The CDR3 nucleotides are TGTGCCAGCAGCTCCCTCTCCCCGGGACTAGCAGGGACCCAGTACTTC. It specifies CASSSLSPGLAGTQYF.

The chain uses TRBV28 and TRBJ2-7, with TRBD2 as a possible D gene (6 bases). Trimming left V 7 bases short and J 3 bases short, with 19 bases between. The CDR3 runs 15 residues. Germline CDR1 and CDR2: MDHEN and SYDVKM. The CDR3 bases are TGTGCCAGCACTCTTGCCGGGGGAGCGAACTACGAGCAGTACTTC. Translated: CASTLAGGANYEQYF. The whole variable domain, remainder taken from reference TRBV28 and TRBJ2-7, is DVKVTQSSRYLVKRTGEKVFLECVQDMDHENMFWYRQDPGLGLRLIYFSYDVKMKEKGDIPEGYSVSREKKERFSLILESASTNQTSMYLCASTLAGGANYEQYFGPGTRLTVT.

This rearrangement joins TRBV23-1 to TRBJ2-7, with D unresolved. TRBV23-1 is classed as an ORF, of uncertain function. CDR3 length equals 16 residues. V lost 4 bases, J lost 2 bases, and 18 bases lay in between. This CDR3 is CASSPLAGPSTYEQYF. As DNA, the CDR3 is TGCGCCAGCAGTCCCCTGGCAGGACCGAGCACCTACGAGCAGTACTTC.

This clone has more than one count but fewer than ten. This sequence joins TRBV27 and TRBJ2-2; D possibly corresponds to TRBD2 (6 bases). Germline assignment: CDR1 MNHEY and CDR2 SMNVEV (reference sequence). Trimming pared 2 bases from V and 6 bases from J, leaving 10 bases between. This CDR3 region has 14 residues. In DNA form, the CDR3 reads TGTGCCAGCAGTTTAATCCGGGGGTCCGGGGAGCTGTTTTTT. This encodes CASSLIRGSGELFF.

The gene calls are TRBV6-5 and TRBJ2-7; no reliable D call. CDR1 is MNHEY, CDR2 SVGAGI, per germline. Trimming removed 6 bases at V and 3 bases at J, with 15 bases between. The CDR3 consists of 14 residues. The CDR3 DNA follows: TGTGCCAGCAGCCTGGACCCGACGGACTACGAGCAGTACTTC. Encoded protein: CASSLDPTDYEQYF.

The V gene is TRBV28, the J gene TRBJ2-7; TRBD2 might be the D (5 bases). This CDR3 spans 13 amino acids. V gave up 5 bases and J gave up 3 bases, with 11 bases separating them. Germline V CDR1 and CDR2: MDHEN, SYDVKM. The CDR3 region has the DNA TGTGCCAGCAGTCCTGGACTTTTCTACGAGCAGTACTTC. Its translation: CASSPGLFYEQYF.

The J gene is TRBJ1-1, the V gene TRBV5-6, with D perhaps TRBD1 (6 bases). Trimming removed 1 base from V and 3 bases from J, with 10 bases in between. The CDR3 runs 14 residues. CDR1 and CDR2 from the germline V gene are SGHDT and YYEEEE. CDR3 sequence (DNA): TGTGCCAGCAGCTTGAGGGGGTGGGACACTGAAGCTTTCTTT. This sequence encodes CASSLRGWDTEAFF. The variable domain in full, with the rest retrieved from reference TRBV5-6 and TRBJ1-1, is DAGVTQSPTHLIKTRGQQVTLRCSPKSGHDTVSWYQQALGQGPQFIFQYYEEEERQRGNFPDRFSGHQFPNYSSELNVNALLLGDSALYLCASSLRGWDTEAFFGQGTRLTVV.

This clone came up a few times. This chain uses TRBV29-1 with TRBJ1-1; D may be TRBD1 (6 bases). Germline V lookup: CDR1 SQVTM, CDR2 ANQGSEA. The CDR3 sequence is 13 residues long. V was trimmed by 4 bases and J by 3 bases, leaving 12 bases between them. The CDR3 sequence: CSVARTVDTEAFF. The CDR3 nucleotides are TGCAGCGTTGCGAGGACAGTGGACACTGAAGCTTTCTTT.

V and J are TRBV18 and TRBJ2-7; 7 nucleotides line up with TRBD1. V shed 5 bases, J shed 5 bases, and the junction held 6 bases outside the gene matches. The CDR3 is made up of 13 amino acids. Germline V gives CDR1 KGHSH, CDR2 LQKENI. This CDR3 is CASSSGQEDEQYF. In nucleotides, the CDR3 is TGTGCCAGCTCATCAGGACAGGAGGACGAGCAGTACTTC.

The chain is built from TRBV7-9 and TRBJ1-2, with D tentatively TRBD1 (5 bases). The CDR3 totals 13 residues. With 5 bases removed from V and 2 bases from J, the gap between germline ends came to 9 bases. Germline-derived CDR1 and CDR2 are SEHNR and FQNEAQ (reference sequence). The CDR3 DNA sequence: TGTGCCAGCAGCCCGGGGCAGAACTATGGCTACACCTTC. Translation: CASSPGQNYGYTF.

J is TRBJ2-1 and V is TRBV5-1; no reliable D call. Trimming stripped 0 bases from V and 8 bases from J, with 12 bases between. This CDR3 comprises 14 residues. The V gene's germline CDR1 is SGHRS and CDR2 YFSETQ. CDR3 nucleotide sequence: TGCGCCAGCAGCTTGGCCTGGGCAGAACATGAGCAGTTCTTC. Protein: CASSLAWAEHEQFF.

The chain recombines TRBV7-9 with TRBJ2-7, with D possibly matching TRBD2 (5 bases). Germline-derived CDR1 and CDR2 are SEHNR and FQNEAQ (reference sequence). CDR3 length equals 15 residues. V lost 1 base, J lost 2 bases, and 12 bases lay in between. This CDR3 is CASSLEAGLTYEQYF. DNA of the CDR3: TGTGCCAGCAGCTTAGAGGCCGGACTCACCTACGAGCAGTACTTC.

This chain uses TRBV14 with TRBJ2-1; D could derive from TRBD1 or TRBD2 (5 bases each). Germline V gene lookup returns CDR1 SGHDN and CDR2 FVKESK. V lost 3 bases and J lost 4, with 13 bases in between. This CDR3 is 15 amino acids long. CDR3 nucleotide sequence: TGTGCCAGCAGCCAGGCTTCCGGGGCTTACAATGAGCAGTTCTTC. Its translation: CASSQASGAYNEQFF.

The CDR3 protein is CASSFVGAGGYNEQFF. CDR3 DNA: TGTGCCAGCAGTTTCGTTGGAGCGGGCGGGTACAATGAGCAGTTCTTC. V and J are TRBV28 and TRBJ2-1; weak D call: TRBD2 (6 bases). Germline V lookup: CDR1 MDHEN, CDR2 SYDVKM. The CDR3 length is 16 residues. The V gene lost 3 bases and the J gene lost 4 bases, with 16 bases spanning the gap.

This chain uses TRBV19 with TRBJ2-7; D possibly uses TRBD1 or TRBD2 (6 bases each). CDR3 length: 16 amino acids. CDR1 is LNHDA, CDR2 SQIVND, per germline (reference sequence). The V and J ends lost 0 bases and 1 base respectively, with 13 bases between them. The CDR3 is CASSIDRGRPSYEQYF. Written as DNA, the CDR3 is TGTGCCAGTAGTATAGATCGGGGGCGACCATCCTACGAGCAGTACTTC.

This rearrangement joins TRBV2 to TRBJ1-2, with D unresolved. The CDR3 loop spans 13 amino acids. V lost 9 bases and J 2 bases, leaving 13 bases between the germline ends. CDR1 is SNHLY, CDR2 FYNNEI, per germline. DNA for the CDR3: TGTGCCAGTCATTTGATGGGAAACTATGGCTACACCTTC. This encodes CASHLMGNYGYTF.